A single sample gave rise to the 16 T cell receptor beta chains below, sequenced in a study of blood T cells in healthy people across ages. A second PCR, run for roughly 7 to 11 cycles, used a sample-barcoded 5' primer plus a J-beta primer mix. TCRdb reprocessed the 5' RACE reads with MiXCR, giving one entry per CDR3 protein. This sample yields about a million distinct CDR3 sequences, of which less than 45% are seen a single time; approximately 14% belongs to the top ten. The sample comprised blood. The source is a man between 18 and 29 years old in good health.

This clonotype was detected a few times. In DNA, the CDR3 is TGTGCCAGCAGTTTCCCCATGCCAGCGGGGGGTCCGAACACCGGGGAGCTGTTTTTT. It codes for CASSFPMPAGGPNTGELFF. The chain joins TRBV27 to TRBJ2-2, with 9 bases that match TRBD2. There are 19 residues in the CDR3. V was pared by 3 bases and J by 0 bases, with 11 bases of the junction left unmatched. Germline CDR1 MNHEY, CDR2 SMNVEV (reference sequence).

In nucleotides, the CDR3 is TGCAGTGCTAGCGCCAGAACCGGGTACAGTGAGCAGTACTTC. Translated: CSASARTGYSEQYF. This chain links TRBV20-1 with TRBJ2-5, with no clear D. Trimming removed 3 bases from V and 11 bases from J, with 22 bases in between. Germline V gene lookup returns CDR1 DFQATT and CDR2 SNEGSKA (reference sequence). This CDR3 has 14 amino acids.

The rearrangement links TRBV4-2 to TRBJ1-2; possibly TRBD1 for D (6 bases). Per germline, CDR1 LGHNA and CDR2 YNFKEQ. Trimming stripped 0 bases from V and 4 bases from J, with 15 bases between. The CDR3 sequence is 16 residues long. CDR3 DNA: TGTGCCAGCAGCCAAGATCAAGCCAGGGGAATCTATGGCTACACCTTC. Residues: CASSQDQARGIYGYTF.

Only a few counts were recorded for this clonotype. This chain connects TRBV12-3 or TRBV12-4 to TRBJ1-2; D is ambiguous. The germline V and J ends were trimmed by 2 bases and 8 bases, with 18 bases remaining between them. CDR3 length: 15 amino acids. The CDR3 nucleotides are TGTGCCAGCAGTTTACCGGGCCGCTCCTCGAGCGGCTACACCTTC. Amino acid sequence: CASSLPGRSSSGYTF.

The CDR3 loop is CASSRGWVMNEQFF. The CDR3 coding sequence is TGTGCCAGCAGCCGAGGGTGGGTAATGAATGAGCAGTTCTTC. The gene calls are TRBV9 and TRBJ2-1; D may be TRBD2 (5 bases). With 4 bases removed from V and 7 bases from J, the gap between germline ends came to 15 bases. The germline gives CDR1 SGDLS, CDR2 YYNGEE. This CDR3 spans 14 amino acids.

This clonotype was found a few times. The CDR3 region has the DNA TGCAGTGCTAGCTCCGGACTACTAGAGACCCAGTACTTC. Encoded protein: CSASSGLLETQYF. J is TRBJ2-4 and V is TRBV20-1, with a weak D call TRBD2 (6 bases). The J call may be wrong; the DNA end is better matched by TRBJ2-5. This CDR3 comprises 13 residues. CDR1 DFQATT and CDR2 SNEGSKA come from the germline V gene (reference sequence).

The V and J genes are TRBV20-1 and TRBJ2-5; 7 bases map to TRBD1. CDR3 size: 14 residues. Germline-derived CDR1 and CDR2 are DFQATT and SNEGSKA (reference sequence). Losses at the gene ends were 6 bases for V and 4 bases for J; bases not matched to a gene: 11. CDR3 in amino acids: CSADFRGNPETQYF. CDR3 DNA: TGCAGTGCGGACTTCAGGGGGAATCCAGAGACCCAGTACTTC.

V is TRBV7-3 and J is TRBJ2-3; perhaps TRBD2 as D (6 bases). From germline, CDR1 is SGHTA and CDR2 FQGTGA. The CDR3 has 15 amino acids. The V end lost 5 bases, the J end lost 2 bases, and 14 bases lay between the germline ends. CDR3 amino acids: CASSPQAGATDTQYF. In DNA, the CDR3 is TGTGCCAGCAGCCCCCAAGCGGGTGCCACAGATACGCAGTATTTT.

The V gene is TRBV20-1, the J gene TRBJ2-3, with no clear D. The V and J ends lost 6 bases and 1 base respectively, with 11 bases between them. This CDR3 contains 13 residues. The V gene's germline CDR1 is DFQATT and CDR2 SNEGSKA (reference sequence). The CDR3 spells CSAPLSGTDTQYF. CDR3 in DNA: TGCAGTGCCCCCTTGTCCGGCACAGATACGCAGTATTTT.

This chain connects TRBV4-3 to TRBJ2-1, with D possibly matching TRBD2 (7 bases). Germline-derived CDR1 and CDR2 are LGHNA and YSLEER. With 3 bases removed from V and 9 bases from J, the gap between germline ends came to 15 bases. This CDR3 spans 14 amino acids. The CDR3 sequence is CASSQGRGWGEQFF. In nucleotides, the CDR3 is TGCGCCAGCAGCCAGGGGAGGGGGTGGGGTGAGCAGTTCTTC.

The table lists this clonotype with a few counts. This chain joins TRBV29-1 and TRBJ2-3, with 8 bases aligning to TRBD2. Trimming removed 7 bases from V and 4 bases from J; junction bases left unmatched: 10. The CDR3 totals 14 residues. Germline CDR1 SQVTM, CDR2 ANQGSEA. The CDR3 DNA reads TGCAGCGCTACCGGGACTAGGGCCGCAGATACGCAGTATTTT. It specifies CSATGTRAADTQYF.

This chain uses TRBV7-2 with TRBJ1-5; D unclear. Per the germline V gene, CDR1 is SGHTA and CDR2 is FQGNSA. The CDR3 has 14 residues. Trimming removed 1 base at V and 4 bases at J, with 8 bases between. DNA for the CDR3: TGTGCCAGCAGCTTAGGCAGCTTTAATCAGCCCCAGCATTTT. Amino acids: CASSLGSFNQPQHF.

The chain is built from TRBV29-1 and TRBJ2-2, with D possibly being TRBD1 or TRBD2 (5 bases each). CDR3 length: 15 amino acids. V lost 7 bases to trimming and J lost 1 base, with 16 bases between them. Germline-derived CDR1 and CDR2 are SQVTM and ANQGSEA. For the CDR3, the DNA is TGCAGCGCTCGGACCGGGGCCCGGAACACCGGGGAGCTGTTTTTT. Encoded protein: CSARTGARNTGELFF.

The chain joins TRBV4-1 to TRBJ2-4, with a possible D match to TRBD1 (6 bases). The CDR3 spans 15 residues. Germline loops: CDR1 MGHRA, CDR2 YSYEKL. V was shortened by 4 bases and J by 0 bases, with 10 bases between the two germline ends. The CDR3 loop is CASSPLQGAKNIQYF. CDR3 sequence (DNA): TGCGCCAGCAGCCCTCTACAGGGAGCCAAAAACATTCAGTACTTC.

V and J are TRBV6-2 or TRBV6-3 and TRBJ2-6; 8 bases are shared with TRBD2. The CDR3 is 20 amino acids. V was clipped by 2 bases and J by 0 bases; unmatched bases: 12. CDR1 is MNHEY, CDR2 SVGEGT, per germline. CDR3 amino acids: CASSYPPRLAHDSGANVLTF. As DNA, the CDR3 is TGTGCCAGCAGTTACCCCCCGAGACTAGCGCATGACTCTGGGGCCAACGTCCTGACTTTC.

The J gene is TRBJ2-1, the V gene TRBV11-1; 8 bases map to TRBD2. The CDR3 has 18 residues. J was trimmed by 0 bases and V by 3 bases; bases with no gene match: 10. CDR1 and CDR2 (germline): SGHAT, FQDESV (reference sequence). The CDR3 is CASSFQSGGDSSYNEQFF. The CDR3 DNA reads TGTGCCAGCAGCTTTCAGAGCGGGGGTGACAGCTCCTACAATGAGCAGTTCTTC. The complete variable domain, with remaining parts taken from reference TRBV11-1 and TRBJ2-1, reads EAEVAQSPRYKITEKSQAVAFWCDPISGHATLYWYRQILGQGPELLVQFQDESVVDDSQLPKDRFSAERLKGVDSTLKIQPAELGDSAMYLCASSFQSGGDSSYNEQFFGPGTRLTVL.